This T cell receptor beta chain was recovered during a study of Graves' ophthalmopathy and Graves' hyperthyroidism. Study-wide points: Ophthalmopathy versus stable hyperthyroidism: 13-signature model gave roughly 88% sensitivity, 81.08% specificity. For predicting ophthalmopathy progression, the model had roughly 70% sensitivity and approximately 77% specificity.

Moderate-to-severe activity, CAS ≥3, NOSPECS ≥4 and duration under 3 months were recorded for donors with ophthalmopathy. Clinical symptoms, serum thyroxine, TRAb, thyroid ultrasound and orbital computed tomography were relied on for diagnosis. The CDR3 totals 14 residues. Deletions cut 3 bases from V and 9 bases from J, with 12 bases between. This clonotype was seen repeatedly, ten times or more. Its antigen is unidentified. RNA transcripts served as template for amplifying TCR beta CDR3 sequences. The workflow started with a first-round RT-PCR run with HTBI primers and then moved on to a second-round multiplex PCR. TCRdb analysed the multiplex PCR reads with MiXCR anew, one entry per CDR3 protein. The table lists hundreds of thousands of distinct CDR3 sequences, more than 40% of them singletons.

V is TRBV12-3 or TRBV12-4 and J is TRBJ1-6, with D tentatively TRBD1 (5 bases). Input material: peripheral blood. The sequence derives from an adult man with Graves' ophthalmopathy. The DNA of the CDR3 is TGTGCCAGCAGTTTGGGAGGGGTGAGTTCACCCCTCCACTTT. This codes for CASSLGGVSSPLHF.